The clone carrying this T cell receptor beta chain turned up a few times. The CDR3 spans 13 residues. Germline values: CDR1 GTSNPN, CDR2 SVGIG (reference sequence). V lost 4 bases, J lost 4 bases, and 7 bases stayed unmatched. Authors' methods: Using reference gene primer amplification, nucleated cell counts were estimated. The data were produced by immunoSEQ multiplex PCR, yet TCRdb's version contains in-frame clones alone and is incomplete. The DNA gave D and trimming, while V, J and clone size come from that table. The data contain approximately 250,000 clones, around 89% of them seen just once; the ten biggest clones take up around 4%. This record comes from a study of blood T cell repertoires in COVID-19. Ages ranged from about 18 to 90 years, with residence in around 24 US areas. Participants had their cohort set by participant-reported clinical history.

The chain carries TRBV30 and TRBJ2-7; 7 nucleotides align to TRBD1. Input material: PBMCs or T cells enriched from blood (not recorded which). The receptor was isolated from a woman aged 25 to 39 who had recovered from COVID-19. Written as DNA, the CDR3 is TGTGCCTGGAACAGGGACAGACCGTACGAGCAGTACTTC. Its protein is CAWNRDRPYEQYF.